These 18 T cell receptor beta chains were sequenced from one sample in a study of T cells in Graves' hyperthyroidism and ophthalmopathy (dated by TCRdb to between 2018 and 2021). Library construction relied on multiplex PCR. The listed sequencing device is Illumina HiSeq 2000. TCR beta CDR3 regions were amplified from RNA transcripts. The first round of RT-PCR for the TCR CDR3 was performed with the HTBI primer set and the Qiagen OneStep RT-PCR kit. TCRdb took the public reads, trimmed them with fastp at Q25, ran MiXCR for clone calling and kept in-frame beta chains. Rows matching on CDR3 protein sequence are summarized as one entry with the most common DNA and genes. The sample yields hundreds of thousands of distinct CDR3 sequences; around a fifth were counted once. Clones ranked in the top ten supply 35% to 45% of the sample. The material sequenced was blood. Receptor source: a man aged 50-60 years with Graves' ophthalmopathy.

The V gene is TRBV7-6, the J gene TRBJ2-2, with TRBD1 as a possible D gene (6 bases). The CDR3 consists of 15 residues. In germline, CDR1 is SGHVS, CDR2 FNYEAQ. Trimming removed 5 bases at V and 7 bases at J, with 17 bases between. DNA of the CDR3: TGTGCCAGCAGCCTGTCGGACAGAAAGGGCGGGGAGCTGTTTTTT. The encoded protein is CASSLSDRKGGELFF.

The CDR3 spells CASSLFRAAYNSPLHF. CDR3 sequence (DNA): TGTGCCAGCAGTTTATTCCGGGCGGCCTATAATTCACCCCTCCACTTT. The rearrangement uses TRBV28 and TRBJ1-6; D ambiguous. Looked up from germline, CDR1 is MDHEN and CDR2 is SYDVKM. Trimming pared 1 base from V and 2 bases from J, leaving 9 bases between. This CDR3 has 16 residues.

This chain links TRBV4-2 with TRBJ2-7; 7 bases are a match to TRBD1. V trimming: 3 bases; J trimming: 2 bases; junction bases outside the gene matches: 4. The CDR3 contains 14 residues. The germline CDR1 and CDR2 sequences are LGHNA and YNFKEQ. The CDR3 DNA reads TGTGCCAGCAGCCACACCGACAGGGCCTACGAGCAGTACTTC. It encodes CASSHTDRAYEQYF.

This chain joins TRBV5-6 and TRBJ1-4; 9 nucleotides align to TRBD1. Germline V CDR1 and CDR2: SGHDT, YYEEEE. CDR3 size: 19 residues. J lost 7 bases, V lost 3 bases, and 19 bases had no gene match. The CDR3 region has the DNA TGTGCCAGCAGCTCTTATGTCGGGTTCCTAGAGACAGGGGGTGAAAAACTGTTTTTT. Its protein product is CASSSYVGFLETGGEKLFF. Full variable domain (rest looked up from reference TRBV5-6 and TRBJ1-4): DAGVTQSPTHLIKTRGQQVTLRCSPKSGHDTVSWYQQALGQGPQFIFQYYEEEERQRGNFPDRFSGHQFPNYSSELNVNALLLGDSALYLCASSSYVGFLETGGEKLFFGSGTQLSVL.

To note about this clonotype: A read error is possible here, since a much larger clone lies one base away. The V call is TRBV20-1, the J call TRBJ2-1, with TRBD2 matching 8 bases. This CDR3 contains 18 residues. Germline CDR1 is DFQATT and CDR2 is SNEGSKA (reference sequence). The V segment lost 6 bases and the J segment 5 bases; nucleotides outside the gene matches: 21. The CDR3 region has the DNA TGCAGTGCCTCGCCCTCTCACGTTCGGGAGGGCCGCCACAATGAGCAGTTCTTC. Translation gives CSASPSHVREGRHNEQFF.

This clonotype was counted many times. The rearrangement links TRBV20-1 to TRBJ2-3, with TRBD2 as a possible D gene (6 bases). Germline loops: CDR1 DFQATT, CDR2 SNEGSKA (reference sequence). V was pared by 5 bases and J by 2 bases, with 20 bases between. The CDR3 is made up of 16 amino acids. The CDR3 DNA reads TGCAGTGCTGCGGACTTCGGGACTTTCTACACAGATACGCAGTATTTT. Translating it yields CSAADFGTFYTDTQYF.

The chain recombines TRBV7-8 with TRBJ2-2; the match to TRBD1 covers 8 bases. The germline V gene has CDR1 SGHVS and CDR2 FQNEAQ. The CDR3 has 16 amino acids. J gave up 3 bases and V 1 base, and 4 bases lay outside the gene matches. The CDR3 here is CASSLVRDRYTGELFF. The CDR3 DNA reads TGTGCCAGCAGCTTAGTACGGGACAGGTACACCGGGGAGCTGTTTTTT.

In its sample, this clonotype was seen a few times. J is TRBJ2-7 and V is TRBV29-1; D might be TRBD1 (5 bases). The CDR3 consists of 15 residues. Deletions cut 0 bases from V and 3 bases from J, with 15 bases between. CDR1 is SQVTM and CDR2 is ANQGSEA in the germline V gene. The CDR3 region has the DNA TGCAGCGTTGAAGATCCAATCGGACAAGGCTACGAGCAGTACTTC. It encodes CSVEDPIGQGYEQYF.

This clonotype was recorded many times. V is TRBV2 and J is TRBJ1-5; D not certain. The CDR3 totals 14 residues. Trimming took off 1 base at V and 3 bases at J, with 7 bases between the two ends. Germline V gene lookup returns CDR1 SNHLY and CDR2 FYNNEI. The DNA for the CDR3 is TGTGCCAGCAGTGAAGAGGTAGTCAATCAGCCCCAGCATTTT. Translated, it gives CASSEEVVNQPQHF.

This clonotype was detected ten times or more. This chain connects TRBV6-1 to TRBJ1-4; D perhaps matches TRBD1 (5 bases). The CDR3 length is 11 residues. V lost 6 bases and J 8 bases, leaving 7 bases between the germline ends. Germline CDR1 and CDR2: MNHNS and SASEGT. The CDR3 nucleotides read TGTGCCAGCAGGGCAGGGGAAAAACTGTTTTTT. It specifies CASRAGEKLFF.

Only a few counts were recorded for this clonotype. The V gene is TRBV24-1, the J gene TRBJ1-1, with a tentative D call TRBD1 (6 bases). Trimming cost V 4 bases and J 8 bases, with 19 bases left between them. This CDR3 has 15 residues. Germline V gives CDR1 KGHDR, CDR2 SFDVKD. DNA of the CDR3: TGTGCCACCAGTGACGGGCCCGGGACAACAAAAGAAGCTTTCTTT. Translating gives CATSDGPGTTKEAFF.

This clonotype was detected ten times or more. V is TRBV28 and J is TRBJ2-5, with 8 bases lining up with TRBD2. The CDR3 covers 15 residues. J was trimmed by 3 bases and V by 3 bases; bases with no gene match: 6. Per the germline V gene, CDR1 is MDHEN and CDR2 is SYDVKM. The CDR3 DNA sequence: TGTGCCAGCAGTTTGGGTTCAGCGGGAGAAGAGACCCAGTACTTC. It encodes CASSLGSAGEETQYF. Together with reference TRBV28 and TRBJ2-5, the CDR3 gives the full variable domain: DVKVTQSSRYLVKRTGEKVFLECVQDMDHENMFWYRQDPGLGLRLIYFSYDVKMKEKGDIPEGYSVSREKKERFSLILESASTNQTSMYLCASSLGSAGEETQYFGPGTRLLVL.

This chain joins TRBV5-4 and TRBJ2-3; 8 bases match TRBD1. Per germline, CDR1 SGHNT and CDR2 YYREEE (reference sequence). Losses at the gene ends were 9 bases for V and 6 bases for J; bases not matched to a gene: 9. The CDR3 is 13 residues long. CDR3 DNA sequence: TGTGCCATACCCCAGGACAGGGACGATACGCAGTATTTT. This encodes CAIPQDRDDTQYF.

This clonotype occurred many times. This CDR3 is CASNGRGSIGELFF. For the CDR3, the DNA is TGTGCCAGCAATGGCAGGGGCTCAATCGGGGAGCTGTTTTTT. This chain uses TRBV11-2 with TRBJ2-2, with a weak D call TRBD1 (6 bases). The germline V gene encodes CDR1 SGHAT and CDR2 FQNNGV. There are 14 residues in the CDR3. V was cut by 7 bases and J by 7 bases, with 16 bases left in between.

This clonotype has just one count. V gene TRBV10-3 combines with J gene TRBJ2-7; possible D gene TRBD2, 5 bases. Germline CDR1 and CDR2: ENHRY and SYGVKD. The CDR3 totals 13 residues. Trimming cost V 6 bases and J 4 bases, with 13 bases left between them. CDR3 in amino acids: CAIRDLGNYEQYF. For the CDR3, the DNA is TGTGCCATCAGGGACCTCGGGAATTACGAGCAGTACTTC.

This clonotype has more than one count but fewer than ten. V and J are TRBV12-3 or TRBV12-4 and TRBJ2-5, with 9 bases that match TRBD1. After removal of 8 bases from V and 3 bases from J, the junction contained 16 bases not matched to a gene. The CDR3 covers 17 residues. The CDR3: CASSTTWGQGRKETQYF. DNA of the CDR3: TGTGCCAGCTCGACCACGTGGGGACAGGGTCGAAAAGAGACCCAGTACTTC.

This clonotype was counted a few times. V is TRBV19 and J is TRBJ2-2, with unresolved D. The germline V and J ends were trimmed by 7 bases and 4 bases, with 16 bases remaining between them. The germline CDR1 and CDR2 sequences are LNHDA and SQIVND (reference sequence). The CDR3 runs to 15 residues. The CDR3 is CASKQLLIPTGELFF. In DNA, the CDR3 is TGTGCCAGTAAACAACTGCTGATACCCACCGGGGAGCTGTTTTTT.

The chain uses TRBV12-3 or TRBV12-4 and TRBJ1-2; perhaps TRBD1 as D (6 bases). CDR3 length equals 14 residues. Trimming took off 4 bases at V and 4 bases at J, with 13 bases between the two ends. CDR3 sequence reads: CASSSIGQSYGYTF. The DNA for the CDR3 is TGTGCCAGCAGTTCCATAGGACAGAGCTATGGCTACACCTTC.